The clone carrying this T cell receptor beta chain was found a few times. This sample is part of a study of CD8 T cells in Susac syndrome. When the RNA was reverse transcribed, random hexamers were used with an input of 0.5 to 1 ug. MiXCR, applied by TCRdb to the immunoSEQ multiplex PCR reads, yields one record per CDR3 protein. This repertoire shows around 69,000 distinct CDR3 sequences, about 94% found once; its top ten account for approximately 0.45%. This CDR3 spans 18 amino acids. V was clipped by 3 bases and J by 2 bases, with 22 bases between them. Germline assignment: CDR1 MNHEY and CDR2 SVGAGI.

The origin of this receptor is a human donor with Susac syndrome. The gene calls are TRBV6-5 and TRBJ1-2; D is perhaps TRBD1 (5 bases). Sequenced input: CD8+ T cells from PBMCs. DNA for the CDR3: TGTGCCAGCAGTTATGGGGCTCGAGGGAGTTCGGTAAACTATGGCTACACCTTC. Translated: CASSYGARGSSVNYGYTF.